This T cell receptor (beta chain) was found in a study of spatial heterogeneity in lung cancer (dated by TCRdb to the late 2010s). With respect to the entire study: More beta-chain than alpha-chain transcripts were consistently detected, likely reflecting higher beta-chain transcript abundance. A strong correlation was found between TCR transcript counts in tumor regions and a T cell transcriptional module score from matched bulk RNA-seq. In the raw uncorrected reads, each unique combination of TCR and UMI appeared more than ten times on average. In non-small cell lung cancer, the study quantitatively compared TCR alpha and beta repertoires across several tumor regions, matched nontumor lung, and blood. TCR repertoire features were related to nonsynonymous mutation counts determined by whole-exome sequencing of tumor tissue. At surgery, both alpha and beta chains were TCR-sequenced in 200 to 250 tumor regions, 63 to 80 matched nontumor lung samples and a few dozen PBMC samples. What the research found in general, with its limitations: Confirming at a functional level the hypothesis that regional TCRs recognize regional mutations was considered to require additional single-cell paired TCR alpha and beta sequencing. The number of expanded intratumoral alpha and beta TCRs correlated with the tumor nonsynonymous mutation count. Counts of ubiquitous and regional expanded TCRs were found to correlate with counts of ubiquitous and regional nonsynonymous mutations, respectively. TCR-seq coverage of tumor T cells was estimated at only approximately 7% for alpha chains and roughly 13% for beta chains.

Receptor libraries were prepared by 5' RACE. These reads were obtained on a NextSeq 500. In the TCR library protocol, a unique molecular identifier was attached to each TCR cDNA molecule so that PCR and sequencing errors could be corrected. The original pipeline was this. TCR identification, UMI-based error correction and CDR3 extraction were performed with Decombinator tools. Expanded TCRs were defined as those above a frequency of 2 per 1,000, corresponding to the top 1% of the tumor frequency distribution. Expanded tumor TCRs statistically deemed absent (corrected P<0.05) from at least one tumor region were classed as regional, and all other expanded tumor TCRs were classed as ubiquitous. Renyi diversity was computed with the R vegan package after each repertoire had been subsampled 100 times to 5,000 TCRs. CDR3 similarity networks were built from amino acid triplet string-kernel similarity, connecting CDR3s with pairwise similarity above 0.82. The public sequencing data were trimmed at Q25 with fastp and processed into clonotypes with MiXCR by TCRdb, which kept only in-frame beta chains. CDR3 protein duplicates are merged, each entry listing the most common genes and DNA. The authors' filters were not applied to this entry. For this sample the table gives 6,500 to 9,500 distinct CDR3 sequences, of which approximately 12% were detected only once. The ten largest clonotypes hold approximately 11% of the sample.

The meaning of the sample's time point label: sample taken at primary tumor resection. Samples were obtained from approximately 76 patients with early-stage, untreated non-small cell lung cancer from the lung TRACERx cohort. Without any cell sorting, TCR sequencing was performed on whole RNA extracted either from tumor and nontumor lung tissue or from cryopreserved PBMC samples. Only patients for whom sufficient RNA was available from at least two tumor regions were selected for TCR sequencing. Before being selected, tumor and adjacent nontumor lung specimens were reviewed by a lung pathologist. Including cysteine and phenylalanine, the CDR3 has 14 amino acids. Here the CDR3 DNA is all that survives: 42 bases in frame from base 1. At the junction V is shortened by 6 bases and J by 7 bases, with 16 bases in between. From the germline V gene (reference sequence), CDR1 is MNHNY and CDR2 is SVGAGI. This clonotype was counted many times. Its recognized antigen is unknown. Within one base of it there is no much larger clone, and no base qualities were kept. The library was prepared for alpha chains; this beta chain is a stray read, so its frequency means little.

The source of this sequence is a male donor with early-stage non-small cell lung cancer. The material sequenced was lung tumor tissue, taken at surgery. The receptor chain draws on TRBV6-6 and TRBJ2-1, with no D gene named confidently. This receptor has the CDR3 CASSLSGEGNEQFF. The nucleotides are TGTGCCAGCAGCCTAAGTGGGGAAGGAAATGAGCAGTTCTTC.